The 27 T cell receptor beta chains below were found in one sample sequenced in a study of chronic HIV infection and antiretroviral therapy. TCRdb itself ran the 5' RACE reads through MiXCR, one entry per CDR3 protein. Here the sample spans fewer than 40,000 distinct CDR3 sequences, around 8.7% being singletons. The sequenced material came from peripheral blood. These receptors were taken from an adult who had HIV and had not received antiretroviral therapy, or was an uninfected healthy control (not recorded which).

Many counts were recorded for this clonotype. This chain uses TRBV27 with TRBJ2-3; TRBD2 aligns across 8 bases. CDR1 is MNHEY, CDR2 SMNVEV, per germline (reference sequence). Losses at the gene ends were 2 bases for V and 8 bases for J; bases not matched to a gene: 3. This CDR3 is 13 amino acids long. CDR3 amino acids: CASSLTGGPTQYF. DNA of the CDR3: TGTGCCAGCAGTTTAACGGGAGGGCCTACGCAGTATTTT.

This clonotype has ten or more counts. The genes are TRBV28 and TRBJ1-6; D unclear. V was pared by 3 bases and J by 7 bases, with 7 bases between. The V gene's germline CDR1 is MDHEN and CDR2 SYDVKM. The CDR3 has 13 residues. In DNA form, the CDR3 reads TGTGCCAGCAGTTTCTCCATGAATTCACCCCTCCACTTT. Residues: CASSFSMNSPLHF.

This clonotype appeared a few times. The chain uses TRBV24-1 and TRBJ2-2; no reliable D call. Looked up from germline, CDR1 is KGHDR and CDR2 is SFDVKD. CDR3 length: 12 residues. Between the trimmed V and J ends, which lost 5 bases and 3 bases, there was a span of 3 bases. This CDR3 reads CATSVDTGELFF. The CDR3 DNA follows: TGTGCCACCAGTGTCGACACCGGGGAGCTGTTTTTT.

The V and J genes are TRBV12-3 or TRBV12-4 and TRBJ1-1; D unclear. The V gene lost 6 bases and the J gene lost 0 bases, with 5 bases spanning the gap. The length of the CDR3 is 12 residues. The DNA for the CDR3 is TGTGCCAGCAGGTTAATGAACACTGAAGCTTTCTTT. Protein: CASRLMNTEAFF.

The table lists this clonotype with a few counts. The chain employs TRBV9 and TRBJ2-2; unclear D gene. With 0 bases removed from V and 4 bases from J, the gap between germline ends came to 10 bases. This CDR3 is 15 amino acids long. In germline, CDR1 is SGDLS, CDR2 YYNGEE. This CDR3 is CASSVGSAFTGELFF. The CDR3 DNA follows: TGTGCCAGCAGCGTAGGGTCAGCTTTCACCGGGGAGCTGTTTTTT.

This clonotype showed up many times. The J gene is TRBJ2-1, the V gene TRBV6-4; 7 bases match TRBD2. CDR3 length: 14 amino acids. With V trimmed by 4 bases and J by 7 bases, 7 bases remained unmatched. The germline V gene has CDR1 MRHNA and CDR2 SNTAGT. The CDR3 loop reads CASSGPGGGNEQFF. CDR3 DNA: TGTGCCAGCAGTGGACCGGGAGGTGGTAATGAGCAGTTCTTC.

The V and J genes are TRBV2 and TRBJ2-1; perhaps TRBD1 as D (6 bases). The V and J ends lost 4 bases and 6 bases respectively, with 13 bases between them. The CDR3 runs to 14 residues. Germline assignment: CDR1 SNHLY and CDR2 FYNNEI. The CDR3 region is CASSVEGVPNEQFF. The DNA of the CDR3 is TGTGCCAGCAGTGTTGAGGGGGTCCCCAATGAGCAGTTCTTC. The full variable domain, its missing parts supplied by reference TRBV2 and TRBJ2-1, is EPEVTQTPSHQVTQMGQEVILRCVPISNHLYFYWYRQILGQKVEFLVSFYNNEISEKSEIFDDQFSVERPDGSNFTLKIRSTKLEDSAMYFCASSVEGVPNEQFFGPGTRLTVL.

This clonotype was seen many times. This chain uses TRBV28 with TRBJ1-5; no reliable D call. V was cut by 3 bases and J by 3 bases, with 6 bases left in between. The CDR3 loop spans 13 amino acids. Germline CDR1 reads MDHEN; CDR2 reads SYDVKM. The CDR3 reads CASSFGVNQPQHF. Written as DNA, the CDR3 is TGTGCCAGCAGTTTTGGAGTCAATCAGCCCCAGCATTTT.

The sample holds a few counts of this clonotype. The chain recombines TRBV12-3 or TRBV12-4 with TRBJ2-2; D is uncertain. V lost 8 bases to trimming and J lost 6 bases, with 13 bases between them. The CDR3 spans 13 residues. CDR3 in DNA: TGTGCCAGCTTCGAACTCCTGGCCGGGGAGCTGTTTTTT. Translating it yields CASFELLAGELFF.

This clonotype has a count of ten or more. The rearrangement uses TRBV4-3 and TRBJ2-1; D uncertain. V lost 5 bases and J lost 9, with 8 bases in between. This CDR3 comprises 11 residues. Germline V lookup: CDR1 LGHNA, CDR2 YSLEER. The CDR3 protein is CASSRGGEQFF. In DNA form, the CDR3 reads TGCGCCAGCAGCAGAGGTGGTGAGCAGTTCTTC.

The genes are TRBV28 and TRBJ2-7; D is perhaps TRBD1 (5 bases). Trimming shortened V by 4 bases and J by 1 base, and 11 bases separated the two germline ends. Germline loops: CDR1 MDHEN, CDR2 SYDVKM. The CDR3 is 14 amino acids. CDR3 coding DNA: TGTGCCAGCAGTTCTCGGACACCATCCTACGAGCAGTACTTC. Translated, it gives CASSSRTPSYEQYF.

This clonotype was observed many times. The chain employs TRBV29-1 and TRBJ2-3; the match to TRBD2 covers 9 bases. J gave up 4 bases and V 3 bases, and 5 bases lay outside the gene matches. CDR3 size: 14 residues. Germline lookup yields CDR1 SQVTM and CDR2 ANQGSEA. Here the CDR3 DNA reads TGCAGCGTTGACACTAGCGGGTTCCCAGATACGCAGTATTTT. Its translation: CSVDTSGFPDTQYF.

This clonotype has just a few counts. DNA for the CDR3: TGCAGCGTTGAGGGACAGGGGGCCTACGAGCAGTACTTC. Protein product: CSVEGQGAYEQYF. The chain carries TRBV29-1 and TRBJ2-7, with 11 bases lining up with TRBD1. Per germline, CDR1 SQVTM and CDR2 ANQGSEA. Germline trimming cut 3 bases from V and 2 bases from J; bases unmatched to any gene: 0. The CDR3 covers 13 residues.

This clonotype was seen repeatedly, ten times or more. The chain employs TRBV7-2 and TRBJ2-3; 15 bases agree with TRBD2. CDR1 and CDR2 from the germline V gene are SGHTA and FQGNSA. Trimming took 3 bases from V and 6 from J; bases not matched to a gene: 1. The CDR3 spans 15 residues. CDR3: CASSLGLAGGDTQYF. CDR3 DNA sequence: TGTGCCAGCAGCTTGGGACTAGCGGGAGGTGATACGCAGTATTTT.

This clonotype was picked up a small number of times. This chain connects TRBV6-2 or TRBV6-3 to TRBJ2-7; D remains unclear. Per the germline V gene, CDR1 is MNHEY and CDR2 is SVGEGT. CDR3 length: 12 residues. Trimming stripped 7 bases from V and 3 bases from J, with 10 bases between. The CDR3 nucleotides are TGTGCCAGCAAAGGAACCCACTACGAGCAGTACTTC. Protein product: CASKGTHYEQYF.

This clonotype was recorded many times. V usage is TRBV2 and J usage is TRBJ2-5; tentatively, D is TRBD1 (5 bases). The CDR3 consists of 13 residues. V lost 2 bases and J 2 bases, leaving 6 bases between the germline ends. From germline, CDR1 is SNHLY and CDR2 FYNNEI. This CDR3 reads CASSENRQETQYF. For the CDR3, the DNA is TGTGCCAGCAGTGAAAACAGGCAAGAGACCCAGTACTTC.

This clonotype was observed many times. This chain joins TRBV24-1 and TRBJ2-2; D unclear. The germline CDR1 and CDR2 sequences are KGHDR and SFDVKD. This CDR3 has 15 residues. The V end lost 3 bases, the J end lost 4 bases, and 11 bases lay between the germline ends. The CDR3 DNA reads TGTGCCACCAGTGATACCCAGGCGGTCACCGGGGAGCTGTTTTTT. Translating it yields CATSDTQAVTGELFF.

This clonotype was counted at least ten times. V is TRBV7-9 and J is TRBJ2-1, with D unclear. CDR3 length: 14 residues. CDR1 and CDR2 from the germline V gene are SEHNR and FQNEAQ (reference sequence). V shed 3 bases and J shed 5 bases, with 11 bases lying between them. CDR3 loop: CASSFRAGDNEQFF. Here the CDR3 DNA reads TGTGCCAGCAGCTTCCGAGCTGGAGACAATGAGCAGTTCTTC. The variable domain in full, completed from reference TRBV7-9 and TRBJ2-1, reads DTGVSQNPRHKITKRGQNVTFRCDPISEHNRLYWYRQTLGQGPEFLTYFQNEAQLEKSRLLSDRFSAERPKGSFSTLEIQRTEQGDSAMYLCASSFRAGDNEQFFGPGTRLTVL.

This clonotype has only a few counts. The CDR3 DNA follows: TGTGCCAGCAGTCCCCTCCCCAAAAGCACCGGGGAGCTGTTTTTT. It specifies CASSPLPKSTGELFF. The chain is built from TRBV28 and TRBJ2-2, with D uncertain. V lost 5 bases and J 4 bases, leaving 14 bases between the germline ends. The CDR3 is 15 amino acids. Germline-derived CDR1 and CDR2 are MDHEN and SYDVKM. Together with reference TRBV28 and TRBJ2-2, the CDR3 gives the full variable domain: DVKVTQSSRYLVKRTGEKVFLECVQDMDHENMFWYRQDPGLGLRLIYFSYDVKMKEKGDIPEGYSVSREKKERFSLILESASTNQTSMYLCASSPLPKSTGELFFGEGSRLTVL.

This clonotype was picked up many times. The rearrangement uses TRBV29-1 and TRBJ2-3; D is unresolved. V shed 4 bases and J shed 10 bases, with 9 bases lying between them. This CDR3 is 10 amino acids long. CDR1 is SQVTM and CDR2 is ANQGSEA in the germline V gene. Here the CDR3 reads CSVVSGAQYF. CDR3 bases: TGCAGCGTTGTATCTGGGGCGCAGTATTTT.

In this sample, this clonotype turned up a few times. V usage is TRBV12-3 or TRBV12-4 and J usage is TRBJ2-3, with D maybe TRBD1 (6 bases). The CDR3 spans 13 residues. V lost 3 bases and J lost 6, with 10 bases in between. Here the CDR3 DNA reads TGTGCCAGCAGTTTGGGGCAGGGGGATACGCAGTATTTT. Translating gives CASSLGQGDTQYF.

Ten or more counts support this clonotype. The rearrangement joins TRBV2 to TRBJ2-7, with D hard to call. Germline V lookup: CDR1 SNHLY, CDR2 FYNNEI. V was clipped by 6 bases and J by 2 bases, with 8 bases between them. The CDR3 sequence is 12 residues long. The CDR3 coding sequence is TGTGCCAGCAGAGGGCAGGCCTACGAGCAGTACTTC. It specifies CASRGQAYEQYF.

CDR3 sequence reads: CSVVGGTKNIQYF. CDR3 coding DNA: TGCAGCGTTGTCGGGGGAACCAAAAACATTCAGTACTTC. The V and J genes are TRBV29-1 and TRBJ2-4; a possible D gene is TRBD2 (6 bases). The V gene's germline CDR1 is SQVTM and CDR2 ANQGSEA. The V end lost 4 bases, the J end lost 2 bases, and 9 bases lay between the germline ends. This CDR3 spans 13 amino acids.

V and J are TRBV6-2 or TRBV6-3 and TRBJ2-4; tentatively, D is TRBD2 (5 bases). V was trimmed by 3 bases and J by 9 bases, leaving 12 bases between them. The CDR3 has 13 amino acids. Per the germline V gene, CDR1 is MNHEY and CDR2 is SVGEGT. The CDR3 nucleotides read TGTGCCAGCAGTTATCGGGAAACGGTCATTCAGTACTTC. This translates into CASSYRETVIQYF.

This clonotype came up a few times. The chain uses TRBV4-3 and TRBJ2-1, with 9 nucleotides matching TRBD2. The CDR3 is 15 amino acids. Germline V gene sequence: CDR1 LGHNA, CDR2 YSLEER. Trimming took 5 bases from V and 4 from J; bases not matched to a gene: 6. The CDR3 DNA reads TGCGCCAGCAGCTTCTGGACTAGCGCGTACAATGAGCAGTTCTTC. Translating gives CASSFWTSAYNEQFF.

This rearrangement joins TRBV5-1 to TRBJ2-1, with 10 positions matching TRBD2. Germline V gives CDR1 SGHRS, CDR2 YFSETQ. This CDR3 is built from 15 residues. J lost 8 bases, V lost 0 bases, and 5 bases had no gene match. DNA for the CDR3: TGCGCCAGCAGCTTGGCTAGCGGGAGTATGTATGAGCAGTTCTTC. This sequence encodes CASSLASGSMYEQFF.

This clonotype has only a few counts. This chain joins TRBV6-1 and TRBJ1-5; D gene uncertain. The CDR3 contains 16 residues. V lost 3 bases to trimming and J lost 1 base, with 13 bases between them. Germline V gene data show CDR1 as MNHNS and CDR2 as SASEGT. CDR3 loop: CASSDSRYLSNQPQHF. CDR3 coding DNA: TGTGCCAGCAGTGATAGTAGGTATTTGAGCAATCAGCCCCAGCATTTT.